This T cell receptor beta chain derives from a study of cytomegalovirus exposure and HLA in healthy donors. CDR1 and CDR2 from the germline V gene are SGHDT and YYEEEE. The CDR3 contains 14 residues. V shed 4 bases and J 6 bases; nucleotides not matched to a gene: 7. These donors counted as nominally healthy when sampled, but unrecorded immune exposures were likely. 13 Jbeta primers and 60 Vbeta primers were used for the PCR. TCRdb keeps only in-frame clones here, not all; method: immunoSEQ multiplex PCR. The sample contains more than 100,000 clones, roughly 80% of which appear only once. The chain joins TRBV5-6 to TRBJ1-1; 9 bases line up with TRBD1. This clonotype was sampled from a female donor in good health and CMV-seropositive. Material: PBMCs. CDR3 nucleotides: TGTGCCAGCAGCCCTACAGGGGGCAAAGCTGAAGCTTTCTTT. It yields the protein CASSPTGGKAEAFF.